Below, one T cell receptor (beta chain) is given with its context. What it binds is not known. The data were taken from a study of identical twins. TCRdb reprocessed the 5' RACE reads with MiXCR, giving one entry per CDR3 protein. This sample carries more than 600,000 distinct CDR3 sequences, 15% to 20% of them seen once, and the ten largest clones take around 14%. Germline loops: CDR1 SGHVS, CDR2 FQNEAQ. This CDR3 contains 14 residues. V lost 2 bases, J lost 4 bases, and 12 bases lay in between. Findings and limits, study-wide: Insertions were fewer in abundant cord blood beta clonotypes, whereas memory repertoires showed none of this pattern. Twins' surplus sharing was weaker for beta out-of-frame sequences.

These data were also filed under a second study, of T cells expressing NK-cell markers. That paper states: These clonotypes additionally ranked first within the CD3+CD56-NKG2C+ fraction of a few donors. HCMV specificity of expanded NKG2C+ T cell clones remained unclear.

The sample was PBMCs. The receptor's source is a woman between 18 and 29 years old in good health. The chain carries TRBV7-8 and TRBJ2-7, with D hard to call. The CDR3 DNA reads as TGTGCCAGCAGCTTAATTCCGGGTGAATACGAGCAGTACTTC. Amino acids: CASSLIPGEYEQYF. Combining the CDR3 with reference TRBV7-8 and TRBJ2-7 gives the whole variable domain GAGVSQSPRYKVAKRGQDVALRCDPISGHVSLFWYQQALGQGPEFLTYFQNEAQLDKSGLPSDRFFAERPEGSVSTLKIQRTQQEDSAVYLCASSLIPGEYEQYFGPGTRLTVT.